This TCR beta chain stems from a study of blood T cell repertoires in COVID-19. Study-level information: T cells, B-cell-depleted T cells, or PBMCs provided the cDNA or gDNA that served as material.

In germline, CDR1 is SGHVS, CDR2 FNYEAQ. The CDR3 covers 15 residues. The V and J ends lost 5 bases and 7 bases, in that order; junction bases with no gene match: 14. Methods used by the authors: Reference gene primers were amplified, and this amplification served to estimate nucleated cell counts. Produced via immunoSEQ multiplex PCR; TCRdb's table is partial and in-frame only. For V, J and clone size, that table is used; D and trimming come from the DNA. The profile shows fewer than 75,000 clones, roughly 88% of them singletons. Material: peripheral blood. The chain combines TRBV7-6 with TRBJ2-7, with TRBD1 identical over 7 bases. This TCR was recovered from a man between 65 and 85 years old with acute or convalescent COVID-19. The CDR3 nucleotides are TGTGCCAGCAGCCGACAGGGTGGGGACGGGCAGGAGCAGTACTTC. Encoded protein: CASSRQGGDGQEQYF. The variable domain in full, with the rest retrieved from reference TRBV7-6 and TRBJ2-7, is GAGVSQSPRYKVTKRGQDVALRCDPISGHVSLYWYRQALGQGPEFLTYFNYEAQQDKSGLPNDRFSAERPEGSISTLTIQRTEQRDSAMYRCASSRQGGDGQEQYFGPGTRLTVT.